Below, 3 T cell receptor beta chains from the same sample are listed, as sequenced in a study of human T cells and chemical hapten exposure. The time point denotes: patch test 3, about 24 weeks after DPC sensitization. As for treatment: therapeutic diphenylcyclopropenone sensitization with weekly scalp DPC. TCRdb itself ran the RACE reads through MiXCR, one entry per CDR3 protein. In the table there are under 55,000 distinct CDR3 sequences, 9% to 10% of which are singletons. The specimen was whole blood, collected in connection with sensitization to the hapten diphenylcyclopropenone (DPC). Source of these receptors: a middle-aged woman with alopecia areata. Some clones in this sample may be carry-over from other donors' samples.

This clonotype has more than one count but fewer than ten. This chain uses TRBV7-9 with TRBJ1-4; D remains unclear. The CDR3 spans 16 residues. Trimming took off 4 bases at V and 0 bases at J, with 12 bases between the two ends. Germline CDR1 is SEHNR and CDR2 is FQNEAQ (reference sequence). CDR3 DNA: TGTGCCAGCAGCTCGGATCCCACTGCAACTAATGAAAAACTGTTTTTT. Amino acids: CASSSDPTATNEKLFF.

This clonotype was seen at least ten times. This CDR3 reads CASTDGTSGLTPFVPGELFF. The CDR3 coding sequence is TGTGCCAGCACCGACGGGACCTCTGGACTAACGCCTTTTGTACCCGGGGAGCTGTTTTTT. This chain uses TRBV7-3 with TRBJ2-2; the D gene is possibly TRBD2 (6 bases). Germline-derived CDR1 and CDR2 are SGHTA and FQGTGA. The length of the CDR3 is 20 residues. V lost 7 bases to trimming and J lost 6 bases, with 33 bases between them.

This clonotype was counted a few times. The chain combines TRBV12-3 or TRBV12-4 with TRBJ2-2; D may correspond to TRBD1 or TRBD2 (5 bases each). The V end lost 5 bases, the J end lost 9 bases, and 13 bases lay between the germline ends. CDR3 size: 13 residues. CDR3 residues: CASSIPGRRELFF. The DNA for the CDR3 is TGTGCCAGCAGTATACCGGGACGGAGGGAGCTGTTTTTT.